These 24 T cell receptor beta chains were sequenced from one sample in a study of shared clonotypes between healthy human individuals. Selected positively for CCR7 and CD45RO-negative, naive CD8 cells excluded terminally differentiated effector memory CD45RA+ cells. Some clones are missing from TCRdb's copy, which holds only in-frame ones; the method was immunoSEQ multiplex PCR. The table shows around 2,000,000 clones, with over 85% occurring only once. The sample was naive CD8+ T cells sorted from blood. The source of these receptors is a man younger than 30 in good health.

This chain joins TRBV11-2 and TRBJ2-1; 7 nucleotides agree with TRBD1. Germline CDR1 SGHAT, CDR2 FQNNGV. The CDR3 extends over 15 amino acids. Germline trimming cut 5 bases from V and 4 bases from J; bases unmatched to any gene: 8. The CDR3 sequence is CASSPPGQPYNEQFF. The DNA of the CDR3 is TGTGCCAGCAGCCCGCCGGGACAGCCGTACAATGAGCAGTTCTTC.

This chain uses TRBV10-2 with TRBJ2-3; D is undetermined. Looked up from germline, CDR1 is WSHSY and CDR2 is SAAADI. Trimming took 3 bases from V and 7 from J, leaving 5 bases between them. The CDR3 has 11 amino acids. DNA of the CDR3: TGCGCCAGCAGTGACGAAAATACGCAGTATTTT. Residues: CASSDENTQYF.

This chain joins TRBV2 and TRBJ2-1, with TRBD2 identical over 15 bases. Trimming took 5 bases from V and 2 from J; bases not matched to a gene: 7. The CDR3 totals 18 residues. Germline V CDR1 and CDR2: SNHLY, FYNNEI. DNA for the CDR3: TGTGCCAGCAGTCACGGGACTAGCGGGAGGAACCCCTACAATGAGCAGTTCTTC. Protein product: CASSHGTSGRNPYNEQFF.

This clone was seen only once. The DNA of the CDR3 is TGTGCCAGCAGCCGGAGCGACAGGGATGGGGATAGCAATCAGCCCCAGCATTTT. Its protein product is CASSRSDRDGDSNQPQHF. The chain employs TRBV5-6 and TRBJ1-5; the match to TRBD1 covers 7 bases. Germline trimming cut 4 bases from V and 0 bases from J; bases unmatched to any gene: 13. The CDR3 contains 18 residues. Per germline, CDR1 SGHDT and CDR2 YYEEEE.

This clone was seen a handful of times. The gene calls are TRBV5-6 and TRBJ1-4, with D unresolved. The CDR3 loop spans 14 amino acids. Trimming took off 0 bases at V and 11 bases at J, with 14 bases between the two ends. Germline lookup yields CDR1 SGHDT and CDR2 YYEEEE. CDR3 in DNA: TGTGCCAGCAGCTTGGGGACCCAGGAGAAGAAACTGTTTTTT. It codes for CASSLGTQEKKLFF. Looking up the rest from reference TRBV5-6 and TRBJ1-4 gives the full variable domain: DAGVTQSPTHLIKTRGQQVTLRCSPKSGHDTVSWYQQALGQGPQFIFQYYEEEERQRGNFPDRFSGHQFPNYSSELNVNALLLGDSALYLCASSLGTQEKKLFFGSGTQLSVL.

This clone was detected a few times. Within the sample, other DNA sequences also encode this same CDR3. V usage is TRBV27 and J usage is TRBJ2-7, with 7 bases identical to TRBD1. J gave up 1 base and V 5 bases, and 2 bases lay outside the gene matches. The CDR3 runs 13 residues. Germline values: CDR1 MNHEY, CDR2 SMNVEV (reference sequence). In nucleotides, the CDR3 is TGTGCCAGCAGTGTGGGACAGTCCTACGAGCAGTACTTC. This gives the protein CASSVGQSYEQYF.

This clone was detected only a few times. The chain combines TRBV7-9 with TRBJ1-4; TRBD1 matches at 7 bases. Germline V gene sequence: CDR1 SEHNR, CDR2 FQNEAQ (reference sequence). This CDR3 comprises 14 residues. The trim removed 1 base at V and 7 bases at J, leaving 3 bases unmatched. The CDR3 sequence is CASSLGGGGEKLFF. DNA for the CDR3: TGTGCCAGCAGCTTAGGAGGGGGCGGTGAAAAACTGTTTTTT. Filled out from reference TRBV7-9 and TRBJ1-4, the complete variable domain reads DTGVSQNPRHKITKRGQNVTFRCDPISEHNRLYWYRQTLGQGPEFLTYFQNEAQLEKSRLLSDRFSAERPKGSFSTLEIQRTEQGDSAMYLCASSLGGGGEKLFFGSGTQLSVL.

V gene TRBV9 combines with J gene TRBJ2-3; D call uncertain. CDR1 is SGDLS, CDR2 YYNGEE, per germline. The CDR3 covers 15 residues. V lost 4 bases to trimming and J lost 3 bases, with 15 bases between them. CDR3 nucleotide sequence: TGTGCCAGCAGCTTCCTGCTGGGCGGTACAGATACGCAGTATTTT. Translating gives CASSFLLGGTDTQYF.

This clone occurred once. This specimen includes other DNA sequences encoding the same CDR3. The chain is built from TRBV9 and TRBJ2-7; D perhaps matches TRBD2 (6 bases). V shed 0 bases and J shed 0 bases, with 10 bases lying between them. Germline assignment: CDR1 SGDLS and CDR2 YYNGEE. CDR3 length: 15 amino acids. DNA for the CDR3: TGTGCCAGCAGCGTAGGCGGGAACCCCTCCTACGAGCAGTACTTC. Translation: CASSVGGNPSYEQYF.

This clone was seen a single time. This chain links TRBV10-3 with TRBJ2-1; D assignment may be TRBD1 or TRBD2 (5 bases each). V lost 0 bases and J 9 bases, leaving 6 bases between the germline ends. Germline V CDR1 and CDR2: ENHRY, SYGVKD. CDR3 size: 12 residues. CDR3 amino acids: CAISESGAEQFF. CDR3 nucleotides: TGTGCCATCAGTGAGTCCGGGGCTGAGCAGTTCTTC.

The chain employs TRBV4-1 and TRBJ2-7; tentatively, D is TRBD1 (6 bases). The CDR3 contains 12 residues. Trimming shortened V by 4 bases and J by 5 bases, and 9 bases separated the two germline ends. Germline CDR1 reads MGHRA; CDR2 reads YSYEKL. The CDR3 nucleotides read TGCGCCAGCAGCCGTTCAGGGGACGAGCAGTACTTC. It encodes CASSRSGDEQYF.

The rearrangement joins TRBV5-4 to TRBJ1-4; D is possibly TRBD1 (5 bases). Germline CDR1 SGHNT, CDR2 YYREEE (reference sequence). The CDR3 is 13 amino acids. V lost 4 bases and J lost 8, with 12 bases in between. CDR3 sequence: CASSLQVEEKLFF. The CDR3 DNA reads TGTGCCAGCAGCCTACAGGTGGAGGAAAAACTGTTTTTT.

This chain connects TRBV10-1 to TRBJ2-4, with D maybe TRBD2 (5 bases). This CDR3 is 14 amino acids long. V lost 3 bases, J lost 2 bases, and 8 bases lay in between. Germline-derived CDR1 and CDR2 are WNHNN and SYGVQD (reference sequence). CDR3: CASSDAGTKNIQYF. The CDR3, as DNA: TGCGCCAGCAGTGATGCCGGGACCAAAAACATTCAGTACTTC.

The CDR3 is CASSVGTDSSYEQYF. The CDR3 bases are TGTGCCAGCAGCGTAGGGACTGACTCTTCCTACGAGCAGTACTTC. The J gene is TRBJ2-7, the V gene TRBV9; D might be TRBD2 (5 bases). CDR3 length: 15 amino acids. Between the trimmed V and J ends, which lost 0 bases and 1 base, there was a span of 11 bases. The V gene's germline CDR1 is SGDLS and CDR2 YYNGEE.

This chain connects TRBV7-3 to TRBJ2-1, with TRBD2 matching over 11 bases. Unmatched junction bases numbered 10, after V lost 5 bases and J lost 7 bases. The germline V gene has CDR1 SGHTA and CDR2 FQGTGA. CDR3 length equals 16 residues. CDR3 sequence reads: CASSRLGTSGENEQFF. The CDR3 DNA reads TGTGCCAGCAGCCGGCTGGGGACTAGCGGAGAGAATGAGCAGTTCTTC.

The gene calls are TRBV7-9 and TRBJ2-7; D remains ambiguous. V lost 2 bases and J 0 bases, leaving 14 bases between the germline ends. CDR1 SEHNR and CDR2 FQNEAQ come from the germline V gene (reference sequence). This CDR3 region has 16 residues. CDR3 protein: CASSLLTQTSSYEQYF. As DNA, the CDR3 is TGTGCCAGCAGCTTACTCACCCAAACCTCCTCCTACGAGCAGTACTTC.

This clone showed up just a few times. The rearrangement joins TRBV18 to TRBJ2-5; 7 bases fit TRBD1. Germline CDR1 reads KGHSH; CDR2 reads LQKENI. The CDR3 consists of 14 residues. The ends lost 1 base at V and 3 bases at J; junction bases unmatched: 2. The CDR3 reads CASSPRDREETQYF. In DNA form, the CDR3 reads TGTGCCAGCTCACCACGGGACAGAGAAGAGACCCAGTACTTC.

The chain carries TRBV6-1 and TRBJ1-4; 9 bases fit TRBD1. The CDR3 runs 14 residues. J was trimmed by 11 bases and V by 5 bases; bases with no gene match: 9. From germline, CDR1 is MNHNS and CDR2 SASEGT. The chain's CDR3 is CASSTTGTGWKLFF. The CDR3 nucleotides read TGTGCCAGCAGTACAACCGGGACAGGGTGGAAACTGTTTTTT.

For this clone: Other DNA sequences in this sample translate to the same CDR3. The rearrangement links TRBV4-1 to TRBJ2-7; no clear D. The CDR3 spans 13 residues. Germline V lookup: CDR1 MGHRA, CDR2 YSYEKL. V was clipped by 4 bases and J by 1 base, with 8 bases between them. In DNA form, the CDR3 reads TGCGCCAGCAGCCCTGTCAGTTCCTACGAGCAGTACTTC. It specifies CASSPVSSYEQYF.

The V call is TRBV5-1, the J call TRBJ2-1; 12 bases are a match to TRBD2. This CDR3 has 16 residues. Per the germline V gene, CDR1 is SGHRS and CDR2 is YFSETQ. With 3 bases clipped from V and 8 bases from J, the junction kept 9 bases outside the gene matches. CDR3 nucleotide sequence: TGCGCCAGCAGCTCGCCCCTAGCGGGGGGGCCCGATGAGCAGTTCTTC. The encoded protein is CASSSPLAGGPDEQFF.

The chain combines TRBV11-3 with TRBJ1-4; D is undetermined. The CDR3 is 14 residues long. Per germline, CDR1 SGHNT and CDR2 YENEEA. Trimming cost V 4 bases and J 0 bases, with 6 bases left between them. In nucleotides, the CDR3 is TGTGCCAGCAGCTCGATGTCAACTAATGAAAAACTGTTTTTT. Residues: CASSSMSTNEKLFF.

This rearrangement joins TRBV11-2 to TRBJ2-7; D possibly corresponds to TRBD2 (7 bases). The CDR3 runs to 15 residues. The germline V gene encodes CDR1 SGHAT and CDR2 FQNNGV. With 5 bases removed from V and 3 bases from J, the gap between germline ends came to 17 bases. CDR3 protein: CASSVTGGRDYEQYF. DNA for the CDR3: TGTGCCAGCAGCGTAACGGGGGGCCGGGACTACGAGCAGTACTTC.

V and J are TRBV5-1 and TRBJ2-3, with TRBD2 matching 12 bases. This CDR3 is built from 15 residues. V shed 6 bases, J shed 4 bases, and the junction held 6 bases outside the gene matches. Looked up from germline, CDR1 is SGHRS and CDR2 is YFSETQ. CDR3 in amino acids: CASTSGGVGADTQYF. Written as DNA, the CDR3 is TGCGCCAGCACTAGCGGGGGGGTCGGTGCAGATACGCAGTATTTT.

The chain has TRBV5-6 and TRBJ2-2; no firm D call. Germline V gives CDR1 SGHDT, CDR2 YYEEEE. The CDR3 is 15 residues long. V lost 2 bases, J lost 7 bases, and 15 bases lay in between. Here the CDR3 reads CASSLERVGNGELFF. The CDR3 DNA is TGTGCCAGCAGCTTAGAAAGGGTCGGTAACGGGGAGCTGTTTTTT.